Sequencing of this TCR beta chain was carried out in a study of vaccination and CD4 T cells after COVID-19. Study results and caveats: Early post-infection timepoints were missing, and relatively few convalescent patients were studied. Vaccine-specific clones numbering 304 of 307 showed spike mono-reactivity in convalescent patients.

The Oncomine TCR Beta short-read assay generated sequence data from the DNA of cultured CD4+ T cells. Cultured CD4+ T cells yielded the extracted genomic DNA. TCRdb fed the PCR reads into MiXCR, producing one record per CDR3 protein. The sample holds 6,500 to 8,000 distinct CDR3 sequences, about 35% seen once. The sample holds a few counts of this clonotype. Its antigen is not known. The treatment: roughly 11-day PBMC culture with coronavirus spike peptide pools or control peptides (ViraFEST assay). It was before the COVID-19 pandemic (2011-2018) that the unexposed donor's CD4+ T cells were collected. Peptide-pool expansion of antigen-specific T cells preceded TCR sequencing in ViraFEST. CDR1 and CDR2 from the germline V gene are DFQATT and SNEGSKA (reference sequence). This CDR3 spans 16 amino acids. V lost 5 bases and J lost 2; bases outside the gene matches: 8.

What was sequenced was CD4+ T cells from blood, cultured in vitro. The source is a human donor in good health. J is TRBJ2-3 and V is TRBV20-1; 12 bases line up with TRBD2. CDR3 nucleotide sequence: TGCAGTGCTGAACCCCGGACTAGCGGGGTCACAGATACGCAGTATTTT. As protein: CSAEPRTSGVTDTQYF.